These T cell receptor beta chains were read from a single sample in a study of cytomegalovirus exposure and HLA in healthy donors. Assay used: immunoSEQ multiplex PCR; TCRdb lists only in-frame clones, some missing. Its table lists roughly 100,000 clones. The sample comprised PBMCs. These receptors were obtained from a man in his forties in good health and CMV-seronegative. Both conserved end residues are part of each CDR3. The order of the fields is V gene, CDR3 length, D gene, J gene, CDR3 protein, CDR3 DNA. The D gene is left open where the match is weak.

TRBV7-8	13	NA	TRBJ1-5	CAGSGDRYQPQHF	TGTGCCGGGTCGGGAGACAGATATCAGCCCCAGCATTTT
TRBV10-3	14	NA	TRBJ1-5	CAISGNRGNQPQHF	TGTGCCATCAGTGGGAACAGGGGCAATCAGCCCCAGCATTTT
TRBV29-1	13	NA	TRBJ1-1	CSVQGQENTEAFF	TGCAGCGTCCAGGGACAAGAGAACACTGAAGCTTTCTTT
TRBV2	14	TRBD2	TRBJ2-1	CASSEGLAGNEQFF	TGTGCCAGCAGTGAGGGACTAGCGGGGAACGAGCAGTTCTTC
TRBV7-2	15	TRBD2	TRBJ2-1	CASSLGLADDNEQFF	TGTGCCAGCAGCTTAGGGCTAGCGGACGACAATGAGCAGTTCTTC
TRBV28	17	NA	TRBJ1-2	CASSQVGGDNPPYGYTF	TGTGCCAGCAGCCAAGTCGGGGGGGACAACCCCCCCTATGGCTACACCTTC
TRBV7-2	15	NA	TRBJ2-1	CASSLGQGGTNEQFF	TGTGCCAGCAGCTTAGGACAGGGAGGAACGAATGAGCAGTTCTTC
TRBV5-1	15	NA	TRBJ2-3	CASIKGVLSTDTQYF	TGCGCCAGCATTAAAGGGGTCCTTAGCACAGATACGCAGTATTTT
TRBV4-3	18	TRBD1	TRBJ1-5	CASSHQYRGGRKNQPQHF	TGCGCCAGCAGCCATCAATACAGGGGCGGGCGAAAAAATCAGCCCCAGCATTTT
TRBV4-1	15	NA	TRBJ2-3	CASSQESRTGDTQYF	TGCGCCAGCAGCCAAGAATCCCGGACGGGGGATACGCAGTATTTT
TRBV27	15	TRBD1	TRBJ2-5	CASSLSRTGQETQYF	TGTGCCAGCAGTTTATCGAGGACAGGACAAGAGACCCAGTACTTC
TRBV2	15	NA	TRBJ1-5	CASSERGDSNQPQHF	TGTGCCAGCAGTGAGCGCGGAGATAGCAATCAGCCCCAGCATTTT
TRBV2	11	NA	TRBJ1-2	CASNPGWGYTF	TGTGCCAGTAACCCAGGTTGGGGCTACACCTTC
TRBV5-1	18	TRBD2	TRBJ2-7	CASSLGLAGAQSSYEQYF	TGCGCCAGCAGCTTAGGACTAGCGGGGGCCCAGAGCTCCTACGAGCAGTACTTC
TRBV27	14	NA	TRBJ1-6	CASSFGQNQSPLHF	TGTGCCAGCAGTTTTGGACAGAATCAATCACCCCTCCACTTT
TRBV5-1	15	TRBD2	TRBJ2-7	CASSWSGGGSYEQYF	TGCGCCAGCAGCTGGAGCGGGGGCGGCTCCTACGAGCAGTACTTC
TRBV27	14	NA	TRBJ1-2	CASSLWSGGVGYTF	TGTGCCAGCAGTTTATGGTCGGGGGGGGTTGGCTACACCTTC
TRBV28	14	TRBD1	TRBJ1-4	CASSTGTADEKLFF	TGTGCCAGCAGCACCGGGACAGCGGATGAAAAACTGTTTTTT
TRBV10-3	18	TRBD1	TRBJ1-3	CAISGGVSDRSPRNTIYF	TGTGCCATCAGTGGAGGAGTATCGGACAGGAGCCCCCGGAACACCATATATTTT
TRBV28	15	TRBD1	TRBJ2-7	CASSFVDRGPYEQYF	TGTGCCAGCAGTTTCGTGGACAGGGGTCCCTACGAGCAGTACTTC
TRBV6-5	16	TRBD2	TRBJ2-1	CASSYGGGSIYTEQFF	TGTGCCAGCAGTTATGGCGGGGGGTCCATATATACCGAGCAGTTCTTC
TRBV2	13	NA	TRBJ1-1	CASSGQSNTEAFF	TGTGCCAGCAGTGGACAGTCGAACACTGAAGCTTTCTTT
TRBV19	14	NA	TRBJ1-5	CASSINRDNQPQHF	TGTGCCAGTAGTATAAACCGCGATAATCAGCCCCAGCATTTT
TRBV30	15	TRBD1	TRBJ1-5	CAFTGQGFSNQPQHF	TGTGCCTTTACGGGACAGGGGTTTAGCAATCAGCCCCAGCATTTT
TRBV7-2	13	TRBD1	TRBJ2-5	CASSATGGQTQYF	TGTGCCAGCAGCGCGACAGGGGGCCAGACCCAGTACTTC
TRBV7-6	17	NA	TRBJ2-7	CASSSMPWEALSYEQYF	TGTGCCAGCAGCTCCATGCCATGGGAGGCACTCTCCTACGAGCAGTACTTC
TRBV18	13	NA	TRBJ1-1	CASSPLLQIEAFF	TGTGCCAGCTCACCACTTCTCCAGATTGAAGCTTTCTTT
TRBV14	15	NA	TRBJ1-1	CASSQDRGAIAEAFF	TGTGCCAGCAGCCAAGACCGGGGTGCCATCGCTGAAGCTTTCTTT
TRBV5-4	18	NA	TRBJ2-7	CASSLVFGGSLRRSEQYF	TGTGCCAGCAGCTTGGTATTTGGCGGCTCCCTACGTAGGAGCGAGCAGTACTTC
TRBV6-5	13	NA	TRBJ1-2	CASSYSEGDGYTF	TGTGCCAGCAGTTACTCGGAAGGGGATGGCTACACCTTC
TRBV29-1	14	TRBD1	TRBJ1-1	CSVEGTGLNTEAFF	TGCAGCGTTGAAGGGACAGGCCTGAACACTGAAGCTTTCTTT
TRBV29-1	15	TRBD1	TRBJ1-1	CSVDRGQGMNTEAFF	TGCAGCGTTGATAGGGGACAGGGGATGAACACTGAAGCTTTCTTT
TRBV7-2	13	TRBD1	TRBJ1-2	CASSTGQGYGYTF	TGTGCCAGCAGCACGGGACAGGGGTATGGCTACACCTTC
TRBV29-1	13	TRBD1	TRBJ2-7	CSVGQVGTYEQYF	TGCAGCGTGGGACAGGTCGGTACCTACGAGCAGTACTTC
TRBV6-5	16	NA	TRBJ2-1	CASSSYRGSGENEQFF	TGTGCCAGCAGTTCCTATAGGGGTTCAGGAGAAAATGAGCAGTTCTTC
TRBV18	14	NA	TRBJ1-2	CASSSKTGLYGYTF	TGTGCCAGCTCATCGAAGACAGGCCTCTATGGCTACACCTTC
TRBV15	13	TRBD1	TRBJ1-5	CATKGQGNQPQHF	TGTGCCACCAAGGGACAGGGCAATCAGCCCCAGCATTTT
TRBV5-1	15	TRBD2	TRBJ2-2	CASSGGSPLTGELFF	TGCGCCAGCAGCGGCGGGAGTCCTCTCACCGGGGAGCTGTTTTTT
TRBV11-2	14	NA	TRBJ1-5	CASSLQRSNQPQHF	TGTGCCAGCAGTCTCCAGAGGAGCAATCAGCCCCAGCATTTT
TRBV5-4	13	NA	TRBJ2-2	CASSLPGDGELFF	TGTGCCAGCAGCTTACCGGGGGATGGGGAGCTGTTTTTT
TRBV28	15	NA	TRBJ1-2	CASRWARGNRGGYTF	TGTGCCAGCAGATGGGCAAGGGGGAATCGGGGTGGCTACACCTTC
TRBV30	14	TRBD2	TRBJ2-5	CAWRELAKGETQYF	TGTGCCTGGAGGGAACTAGCGAAGGGAGAGACCCAGTACTTC
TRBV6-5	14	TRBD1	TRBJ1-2	CASRRQGTNYGYTF	TGTGCCAGCAGACGACAGGGGACTAACTATGGCTACACCTTC
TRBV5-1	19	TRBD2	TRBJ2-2	CASSLEGSGTLQNTGELFF	TGCGCCAGCAGCTTGGAGGGCAGCGGGACCCTCCAGAACACCGGGGAGCTGTTTTTT
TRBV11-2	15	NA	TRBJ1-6	CASSLTGQPNSPLHF	TGTGCCAGCAGCTTAACCGGACAGCCTAATTCACCCCTCCACTTT
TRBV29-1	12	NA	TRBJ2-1	CSVEDGRVEQFF	TGCAGCGTTGAAGATGGCAGGGTTGAGCAGTTCTTC
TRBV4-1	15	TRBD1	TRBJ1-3	CASSQVTGTGNTIYF	TGCGCCAGCAGCCAAGTGACAGGGACTGGAAACACCATATATTTT
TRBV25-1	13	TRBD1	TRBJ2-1	CASSAGTGDEQFF	TGTGCCAGCAGTGCCGGGACAGGGGACGAGCAGTTCTTC
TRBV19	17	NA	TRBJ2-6	CASTPMGSSSGANVLTF	TGTGCCAGTACCCCCATGGGCAGCAGCTCTGGGGCCAACGTCCTGACTTTC
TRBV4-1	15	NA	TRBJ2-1	CASSQTDNTYNEQFF	TGCGCCAGCAGCCAAACAGACAACACCTACAATGAGCAGTTCTTC
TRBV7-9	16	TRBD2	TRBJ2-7	CASSPRVERGGYEQYF	TGTGCCAGCAGCCCCAGGGTTGAGCGGGGGGGCTACGAGCAGTACTTC
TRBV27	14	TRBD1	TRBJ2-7	CATSFGRGTGEQYF	TGTGCCACCAGTTTCGGTAGGGGGACAGGGGAGCAGTACTTC
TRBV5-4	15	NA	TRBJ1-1	CASSLSRGVNTEAFF	TGTGCCAGCAGCTTGAGCAGGGGCGTGAACACTGAAGCTTTCTTT
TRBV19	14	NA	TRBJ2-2	CASSILENTGELFF	TGTGCCAGTAGTATTTTAGAGAACACCGGGGAGCTGTTTTTT
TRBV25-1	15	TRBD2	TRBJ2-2	CASSEFASGSGELFF	TGTGCCAGCAGTGAATTTGCTAGCGGTTCCGGGGAGCTGTTTTTT
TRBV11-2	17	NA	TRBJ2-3	CASSLVAGSASTDTQYF	TGTGCCAGCAGCTTAGTGGCAGGGTCAGCTAGCACAGATACGCAGTATTTT
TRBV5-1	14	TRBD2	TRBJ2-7	CASSLGGGWDEQYF	TGCGCCAGCAGCTTGGGGGGGGGATGGGACGAGCAGTACTTC
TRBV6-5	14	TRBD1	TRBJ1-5	CASTRTGAFQPQHF	TGTGCCAGCACTAGGACAGGGGCTTTTCAGCCCCAGCATTTT
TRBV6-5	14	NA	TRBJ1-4	CASSYIGGAEKLFF	TGTGCCAGCAGTTACATCGGGGGTGCGGAAAAACTGTTTTTT
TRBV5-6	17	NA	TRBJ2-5	CASSLSSRAPQRETQYF	TGTGCCAGCAGCTTGTCCTCGCGGGCTCCCCAGCGCGAGACCCAGTACTTC